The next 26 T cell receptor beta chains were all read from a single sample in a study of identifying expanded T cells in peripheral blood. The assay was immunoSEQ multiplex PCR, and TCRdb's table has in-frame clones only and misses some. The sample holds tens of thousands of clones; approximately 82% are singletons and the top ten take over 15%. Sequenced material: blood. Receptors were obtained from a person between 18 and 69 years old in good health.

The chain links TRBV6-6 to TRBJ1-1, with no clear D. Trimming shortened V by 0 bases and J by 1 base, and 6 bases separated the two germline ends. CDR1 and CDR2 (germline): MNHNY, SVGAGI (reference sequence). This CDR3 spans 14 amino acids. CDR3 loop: CASSYSRQNTEAFF. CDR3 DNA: TGTGCCAGCAGTTACTCCCGGCAGAACACTGAAGCTTTCTTT.

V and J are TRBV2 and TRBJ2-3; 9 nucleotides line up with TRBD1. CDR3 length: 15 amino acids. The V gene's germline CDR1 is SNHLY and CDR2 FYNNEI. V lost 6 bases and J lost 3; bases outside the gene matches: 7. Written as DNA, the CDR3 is TGTGCCAGCAGGGCAAACAGGGGGCGTACAGATACGCAGTATTTT. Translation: CASRANRGRTDTQYF.

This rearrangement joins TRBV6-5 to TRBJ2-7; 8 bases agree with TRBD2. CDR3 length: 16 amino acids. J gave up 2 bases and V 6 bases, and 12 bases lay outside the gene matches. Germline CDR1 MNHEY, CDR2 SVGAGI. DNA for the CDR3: TGTGCCAGCAGCTACAGGCCCAGCGGGAGCGCCTACGAGCAGTACTTC. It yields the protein CASSYRPSGSAYEQYF.

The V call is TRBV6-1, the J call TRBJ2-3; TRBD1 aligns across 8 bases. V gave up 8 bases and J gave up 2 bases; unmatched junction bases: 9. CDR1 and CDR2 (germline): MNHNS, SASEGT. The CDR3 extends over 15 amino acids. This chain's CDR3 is CASGMGDRITDTQYF. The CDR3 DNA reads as TGTGCCAGCGGGATGGGGGACAGGATCACAGATACGCAGTATTTT.

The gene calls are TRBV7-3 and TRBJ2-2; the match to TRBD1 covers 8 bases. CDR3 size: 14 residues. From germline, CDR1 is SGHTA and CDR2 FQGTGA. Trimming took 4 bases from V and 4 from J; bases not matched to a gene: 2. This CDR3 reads CASSSTGATGELFF. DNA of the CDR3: TGTGCCAGCAGCTCGACAGGGGCCACCGGGGAGCTGTTTTTT.

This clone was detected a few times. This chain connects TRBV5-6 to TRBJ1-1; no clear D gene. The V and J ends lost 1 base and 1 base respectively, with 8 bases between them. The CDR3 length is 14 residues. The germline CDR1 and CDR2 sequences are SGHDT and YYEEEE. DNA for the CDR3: TGTGCCAGCAGCTTGTACCCAGAGAACACTGAAGCTTTCTTT. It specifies CASSLYPENTEAFF.

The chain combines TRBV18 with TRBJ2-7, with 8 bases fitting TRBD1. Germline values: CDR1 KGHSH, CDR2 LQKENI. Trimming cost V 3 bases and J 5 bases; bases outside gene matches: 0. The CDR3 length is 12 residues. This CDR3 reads CASSPTGDEQYF. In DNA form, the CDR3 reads TGTGCCAGCTCACCGACAGGGGACGAGCAGTACTTC.

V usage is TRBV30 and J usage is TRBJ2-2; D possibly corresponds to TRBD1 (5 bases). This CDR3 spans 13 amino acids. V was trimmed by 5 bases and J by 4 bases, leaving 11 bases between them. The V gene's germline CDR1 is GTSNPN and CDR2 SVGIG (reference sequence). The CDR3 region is CAWDRGPTGELFF. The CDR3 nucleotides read TGTGCCTGGGACAGAGGACCCACCGGGGAGCTGTTTTTT. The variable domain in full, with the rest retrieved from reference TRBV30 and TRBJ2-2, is SQTIHQWPATLVQPVGSPLSLECTVEGTSNPNLYWYRQAAGRGLQLLFYSVGIGQISSEVPQNLSASRPQDRQFILSSKKLLLSDSGFYLCAWDRGPTGELFFGEGSRLTVL.

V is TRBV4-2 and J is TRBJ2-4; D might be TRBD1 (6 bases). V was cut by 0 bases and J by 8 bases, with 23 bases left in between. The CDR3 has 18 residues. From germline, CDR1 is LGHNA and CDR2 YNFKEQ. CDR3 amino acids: CASSQEMSETGSIYIQYF. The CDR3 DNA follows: TGTGCCAGCAGCCAAGAAATGTCGGAAACAGGGTCCATTTACATTCAGTACTTC.

The CDR3, as DNA: TGTGCCAGCACGGTACAGGGGAGGAATGAGCAGTTCTTC. It translates to CASTVQGRNEQFF. The V call is TRBV28, the J call TRBJ2-1; tentatively, D is TRBD1 (7 bases). The CDR3 has 13 residues. Trimming pared 7 bases from V and 7 bases from J, leaving 14 bases between. The V gene's germline CDR1 is MDHEN and CDR2 SYDVKM. Full variable domain (remainder filled in from reference TRBV28 and TRBJ2-1): DVKVTQSSRYLVKRTGEKVFLECVQDMDHENMFWYRQDPGLGLRLIYFSYDVKMKEKGDIPEGYSVSREKKERFSLILESASTNQTSMYLCASTVQGRNEQFFGPGTRLTVL.

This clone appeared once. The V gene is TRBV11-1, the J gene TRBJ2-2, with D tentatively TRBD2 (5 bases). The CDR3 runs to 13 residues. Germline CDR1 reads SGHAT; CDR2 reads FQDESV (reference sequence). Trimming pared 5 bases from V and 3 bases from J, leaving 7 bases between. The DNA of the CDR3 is TGTGCCAGCAGCCCGAGGGACACCGGGGAGCTGTTTTTT. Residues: CASSPRDTGELFF.

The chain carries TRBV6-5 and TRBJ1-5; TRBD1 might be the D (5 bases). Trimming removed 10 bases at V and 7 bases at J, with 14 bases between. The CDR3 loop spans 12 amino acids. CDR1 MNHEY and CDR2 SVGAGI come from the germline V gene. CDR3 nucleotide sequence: TGTGCCACCAAGCAGGGTACCCAGCCCCAGCATTTT. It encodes CATKQGTQPQHF.

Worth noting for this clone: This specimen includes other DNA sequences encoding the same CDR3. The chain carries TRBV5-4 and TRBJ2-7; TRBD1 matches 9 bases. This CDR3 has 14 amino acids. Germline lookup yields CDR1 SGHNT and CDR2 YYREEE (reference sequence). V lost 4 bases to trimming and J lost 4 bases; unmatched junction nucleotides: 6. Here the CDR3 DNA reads TGTGCCAGCAGCCCGGGACAGGGTGGGTACGAGCAGTACTTC. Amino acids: CASSPGQGGYEQYF.

In DNA, the CDR3 is TGTGCCAGCAGTCCCATCCAAGAGACCCAGTACTTC. Protein: CASSPIQETQYF. This sequence joins TRBV2 and TRBJ2-5; D is undetermined. Trimming removed 5 bases from V and 1 base from J, with 5 bases in between. The germline V gene has CDR1 SNHLY and CDR2 FYNNEI. The CDR3 is 12 amino acids. Looking up the rest from reference TRBV2 and TRBJ2-5 gives the full variable domain: EPEVTQTPSHQVTQMGQEVILRCVPISNHLYFYWYRQILGQKVEFLVSFYNNEISEKSEIFDDQFSVERPDGSNFTLKIRSTKLEDSAMYFCASSPIQETQYFGPGTRLLVL.

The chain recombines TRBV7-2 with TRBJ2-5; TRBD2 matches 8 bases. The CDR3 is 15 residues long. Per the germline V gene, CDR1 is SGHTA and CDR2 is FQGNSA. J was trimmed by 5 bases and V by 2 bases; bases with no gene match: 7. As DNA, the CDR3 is TGTGCCAGCAGCTTACATCGGGAGGGGGGGGAGACCCAGTACTTC. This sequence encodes CASSLHREGGETQYF.

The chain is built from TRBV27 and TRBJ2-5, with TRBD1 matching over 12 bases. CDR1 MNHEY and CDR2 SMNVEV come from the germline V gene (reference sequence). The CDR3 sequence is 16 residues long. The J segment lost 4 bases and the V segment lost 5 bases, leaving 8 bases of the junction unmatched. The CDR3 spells CASSPWDRGPLETQYF. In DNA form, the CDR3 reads TGTGCCAGCAGTCCATGGGACAGGGGGCCTCTAGAGACCCAGTACTTC.

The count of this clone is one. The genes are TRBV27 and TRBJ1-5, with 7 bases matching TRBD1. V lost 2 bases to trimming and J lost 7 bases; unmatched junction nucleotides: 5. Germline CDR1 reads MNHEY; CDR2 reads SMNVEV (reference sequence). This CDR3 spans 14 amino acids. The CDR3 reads CASSLDRAQQPQHF. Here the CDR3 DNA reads TGTGCCAGCAGTTTAGACAGGGCACAGCAGCCCCAGCATTTT.

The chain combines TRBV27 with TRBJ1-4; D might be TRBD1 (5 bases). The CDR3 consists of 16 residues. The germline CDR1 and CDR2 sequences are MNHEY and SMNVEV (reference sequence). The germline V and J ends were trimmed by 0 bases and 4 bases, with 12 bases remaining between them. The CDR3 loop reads CASSLSSPGHNEKLFF. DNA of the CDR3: TGTGCCAGCAGTTTATCGTCCCCAGGGCATAATGAAAAACTGTTTTTT.

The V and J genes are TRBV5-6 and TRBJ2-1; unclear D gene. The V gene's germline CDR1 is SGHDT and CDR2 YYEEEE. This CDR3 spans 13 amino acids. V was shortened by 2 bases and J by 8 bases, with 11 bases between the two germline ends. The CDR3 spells CASSFLNDDEQFF. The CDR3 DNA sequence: TGTGCCAGCAGCTTCCTGAATGACGATGAGCAGTTCTTC.

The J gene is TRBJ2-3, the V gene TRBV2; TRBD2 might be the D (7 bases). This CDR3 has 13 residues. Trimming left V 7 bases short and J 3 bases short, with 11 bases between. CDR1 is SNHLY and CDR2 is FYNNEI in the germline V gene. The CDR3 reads CASKGGTTDTQYF. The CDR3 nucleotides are TGTGCCAGCAAGGGGGGGACTACAGATACGCAGTATTTT.

CDR3 amino acids: CASRPQRTYEQYF. DNA for the CDR3: TGCGCCAGCCGCCCACAGCGAACCTACGAGCAGTACTTC. The V call is TRBV5-1, the J call TRBJ2-7; D not resolved. The length of the CDR3 is 13 residues. CDR1 is SGHRS and CDR2 is YFSETQ in the germline V gene. Trimming removed 7 bases from V and 2 bases from J, with 13 bases in between.

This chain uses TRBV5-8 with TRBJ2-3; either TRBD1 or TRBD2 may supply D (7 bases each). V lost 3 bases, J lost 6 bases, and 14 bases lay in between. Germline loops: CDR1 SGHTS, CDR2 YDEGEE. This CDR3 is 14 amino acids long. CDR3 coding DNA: TGTGCCAGCAGCTATAACAGGGGAGGGGATACGCAGTATTTT. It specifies CASSYNRGGDTQYF.

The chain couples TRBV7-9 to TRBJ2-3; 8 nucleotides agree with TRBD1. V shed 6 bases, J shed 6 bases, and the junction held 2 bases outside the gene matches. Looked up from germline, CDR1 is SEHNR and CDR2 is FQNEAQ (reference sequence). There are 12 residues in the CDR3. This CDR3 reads CASSRQGDTQYF. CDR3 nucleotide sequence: TGTGCCAGCAGTCGACAGGGGGATACGCAGTATTTT.

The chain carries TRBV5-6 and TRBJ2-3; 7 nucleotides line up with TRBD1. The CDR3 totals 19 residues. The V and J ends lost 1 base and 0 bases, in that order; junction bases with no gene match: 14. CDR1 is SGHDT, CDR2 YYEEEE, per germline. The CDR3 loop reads CASSLTATGDLASTDTQYF. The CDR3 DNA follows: TGTGCCAGCAGCTTGACGGCCACAGGGGACCTTGCAAGCACAGATACGCAGTATTTT.

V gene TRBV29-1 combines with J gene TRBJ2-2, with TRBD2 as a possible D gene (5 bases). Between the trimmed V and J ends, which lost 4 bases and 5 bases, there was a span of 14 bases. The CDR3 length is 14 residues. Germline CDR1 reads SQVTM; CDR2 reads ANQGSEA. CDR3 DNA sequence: TGCAGCGTTGGAGGGTCAAAGACGACCGGGGAGCTGTTTTTT. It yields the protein CSVGGSKTTGELFF.

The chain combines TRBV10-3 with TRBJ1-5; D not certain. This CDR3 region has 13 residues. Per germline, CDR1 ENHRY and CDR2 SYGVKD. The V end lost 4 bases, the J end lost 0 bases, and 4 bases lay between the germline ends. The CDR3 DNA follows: TGTGCCATCAGTGTTGATAGCAATCAGCCCCAGCATTTT. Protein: CAISVDSNQPQHF.